This T cell receptor beta chain stems from a study of T cells after posttransplantation cyclophosphamide. General observations from the study: Donor CD8+ memory clones often dominated recipient blood repertoires at later times. Tissue-infiltrating T cells from skin or gut overlapped little with blood T cells. Recipient CMV seropositivity and CMV reactivation strongly tracked TRB clonality.

Libraries were prepared by immunoSEQ multiplex PCR; TCRdb keeps only in-frame clonotypes and omits some of them. This set yields around 13,000 clones and no singletons; the top ten hold roughly a quarter. Looked up from germline, CDR1 is LNHDA and CDR2 is SQIVND (reference sequence). This CDR3 has 13 amino acids. The ends were cut back, 3 bases at V and 7 bases at J, with 10 bases in the middle. Busulfan-fludarabine conditioning, marrow transplant, and cyclophosphamide on days +3 and +4 were administered. There are many counts of this clone. Its specificity is unknown. The clonotype was recovered from a female patient in her thirties or forties who received an allogeneic stem cell transplant from an unrelated donor, was CMV-positive, and had acute GVHD only. The graft donor may have given rise to some T cells. The material sequenced was PBMCs, taken after allogeneic stem cell transplant with posttransplant cyclophosphamide. The chain combines TRBV19 with TRBJ2-1; D gene uncertain. In nucleotides, the CDR3 is TGTGCCAGTAGTATTGCCCAGAGGAATGAGCAGTTCTTC. The encoded protein is CASSIAQRNEQFF.